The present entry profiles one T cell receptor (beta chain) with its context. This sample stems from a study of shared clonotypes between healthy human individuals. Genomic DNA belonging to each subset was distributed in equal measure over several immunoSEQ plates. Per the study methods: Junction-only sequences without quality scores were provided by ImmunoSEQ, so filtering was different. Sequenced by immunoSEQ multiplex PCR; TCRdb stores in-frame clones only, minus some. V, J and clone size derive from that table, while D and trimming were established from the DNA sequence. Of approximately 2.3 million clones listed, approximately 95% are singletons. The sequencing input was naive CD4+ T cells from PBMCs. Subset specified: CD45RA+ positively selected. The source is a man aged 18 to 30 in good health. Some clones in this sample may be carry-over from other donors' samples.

The CDR3 region has the DNA TGTGCCAGCAGCTTGGGGGAGGCGCAGTACTTC. Translation gives CASSLGEAQYF. J is TRBJ2-7 and V is TRBV5-6; maybe TRBD2 (6 bases). Trimming shortened V by 0 bases and J by 9 bases, and 7 bases separated the two germline ends. The length of the CDR3 is 11 residues. CDR1 and CDR2 (germline): SGHDT, YYEEEE. Variable domain in full (rest from reference TRBV5-6 and TRBJ2-7): DAGVTQSPTHLIKTRGQQVTLRCSPKSGHDTVSWYQQALGQGPQFIFQYYEEEERQRGNFPDRFSGHQFPNYSSELNVNALLLGDSALYLCASSLGEAQYFGPGTRLTVT.